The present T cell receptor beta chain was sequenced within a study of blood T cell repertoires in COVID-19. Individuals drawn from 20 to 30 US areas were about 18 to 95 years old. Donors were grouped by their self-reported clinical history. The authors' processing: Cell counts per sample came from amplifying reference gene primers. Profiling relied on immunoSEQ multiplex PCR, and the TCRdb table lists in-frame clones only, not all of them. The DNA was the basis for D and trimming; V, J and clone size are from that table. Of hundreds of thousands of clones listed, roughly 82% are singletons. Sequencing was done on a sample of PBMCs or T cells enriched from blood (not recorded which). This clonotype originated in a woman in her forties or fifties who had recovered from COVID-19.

CDR3 loop: CASSPAGGRTQETQYF. CDR3 DNA sequence: TGTGCCAGTAGTCCCGCCGGGGGGCGTACTCAAGAGACCCAGTACTTC. The genes are TRBV19 and TRBJ2-5; a possible D gene is TRBD2 (7 bases). The germline V and J ends were trimmed by 5 bases and 2 bases, with 18 bases remaining between them. Germline values: CDR1 LNHDA, CDR2 SQIVND (reference sequence). The CDR3 runs to 16 residues.